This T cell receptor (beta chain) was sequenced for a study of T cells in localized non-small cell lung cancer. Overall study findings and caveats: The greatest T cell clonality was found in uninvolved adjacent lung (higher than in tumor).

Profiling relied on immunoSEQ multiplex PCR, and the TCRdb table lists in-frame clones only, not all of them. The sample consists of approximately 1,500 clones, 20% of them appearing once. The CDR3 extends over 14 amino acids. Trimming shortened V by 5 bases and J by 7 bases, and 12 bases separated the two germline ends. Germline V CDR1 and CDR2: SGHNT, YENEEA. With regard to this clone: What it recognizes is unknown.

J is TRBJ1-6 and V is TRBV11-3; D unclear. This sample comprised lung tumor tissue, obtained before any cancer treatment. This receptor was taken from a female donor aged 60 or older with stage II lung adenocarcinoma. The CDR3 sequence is CASSQVKGNSPLHF. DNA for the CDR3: TGTGCCAGCAGCCAAGTTAAAGGGAATTCACCCCTCCACTTT.